These 14 T cell receptor beta chains were sequenced from one sample in a study of cytomegalovirus exposure and HLA in healthy donors. Generated by immunoSEQ multiplex PCR, the TCRdb table keeps only in-frame clones and is missing some. In the table there are approximately 100,000 clones, around nine tenths of which are singletons. The sample taken for sequencing was PBMCs. Source of these receptors: a woman aged 18-30 years in good health and CMV-seronegative.

This chain connects TRBV29-1 to TRBJ2-2; weak D call: TRBD2 (6 bases). This CDR3 has 14 amino acids. The V gene lost 7 bases and the J gene lost 7 bases, with 19 bases spanning the gap. Germline CDR1 is SQVTM and CDR2 is ANQGSEA. CDR3 DNA: TGCAGCGCTTTAATCGTGGAGGGTCTCGGGGAGCTGTTTTTT. It is translated as CSALIVEGLGELFF.

The chain recombines TRBV5-1 with TRBJ2-7; the D is unclear. Germline CDR1 reads SGHRS; CDR2 reads YFSETQ. The CDR3 has 16 amino acids. The ends were cut back, 2 bases at V and 3 bases at J, with 18 bases in the middle. The CDR3 coding sequence is TGCGCCAGCAGCTTTCTCGATTCGGGTTACGACTACGAGCAGTACTTC. It encodes CASSFLDSGYDYEQYF. The whole variable domain, remainder taken from reference TRBV5-1 and TRBJ2-7, is KAGVTQTPRYLIKTRGQQVTLSCSPISGHRSVSWYQQTPGQGLQFLFEYFSETQRNKGNFPGRFSGRQFSNSRSEMNVSTLELGDSALYLCASSFLDSGYDYEQYFGPGTRLTVT.

The genes are TRBV19 and TRBJ1-2; tentative D call: TRBD1 (6 bases). The CDR3 runs 14 residues. Per germline, CDR1 LNHDA and CDR2 SQIVND (reference sequence). V lost 6 bases and J lost 2, with 13 bases in between. CDR3 sequence (DNA): TGTGCCAGTAGGCACAGGGTATTAAACTATGGCTACACCTTC. Its protein product is CASRHRVLNYGYTF.

This chain uses TRBV9 with TRBJ1-1; 7 positions match TRBD1. V shed 4 bases, J shed 3 bases, and the junction held 9 bases outside the gene matches. The CDR3 extends over 15 amino acids. Germline assignment: CDR1 SGDLS and CDR2 YYNGEE. CDR3 bases: TGTGCCAGCAGCCCACATTCCCAGGGGGACACTGAAGCTTTCTTT. The encoded protein is CASSPHSQGDTEAFF.

The chain links TRBV6-5 to TRBJ2-1; D possibly corresponds to TRBD2 (5 bases). Germline loops: CDR1 MNHEY, CDR2 SVGAGI. This CDR3 has 15 amino acids. Trimming stripped 3 bases from V and 6 bases from J, with 15 bases between. The CDR3 loop reads CASSYSRTLTNEQFF. For the CDR3, the DNA is TGTGCCAGCAGTTATTCCCGGACTCTTACCAATGAGCAGTTCTTC.

The rearrangement links TRBV5-4 to TRBJ2-3; a weak D match, TRBD2 (5 bases). Trimming took off 3 bases at V and 2 bases at J, with 16 bases between the two ends. The germline CDR1 and CDR2 sequences are SGHNT and YYREEE (reference sequence). The CDR3 totals 16 residues. The DNA for the CDR3 is TGTGCCAGCAGCTCCCCCCTAGCAGAGTTCACAGATACGCAGTATTTT. It is translated as CASSSPLAEFTDTQYF.

This chain joins TRBV15 and TRBJ2-6; D remains ambiguous. The length of the CDR3 is 15 residues. CDR1 and CDR2 from the germline V gene are LNHNV and YYDKDF (reference sequence). V shed 0 bases and J shed 4 bases, with 7 bases lying between them. Here the CDR3 reads CATSREFRGANVLTF. The CDR3 nucleotides read TGTGCCACCAGCAGAGAATTTCGGGGGGCCAACGTCCTGACTTTC.

The chain uses TRBV9 and TRBJ2-1, with a weak D call TRBD2 (7 bases). The CDR3 spans 14 residues. Germline V CDR1 and CDR2: SGDLS, YYNGEE. The V and J ends lost 0 bases and 8 bases respectively, with 12 bases between them. This CDR3 is CASSVAGAGDEQFF. Written as DNA, the CDR3 is TGTGCCAGCAGCGTAGCGGGGGCGGGGGATGAGCAGTTCTTC.

CDR3 sequence reads: CASSRVGQGKDQPQHF. In DNA form, the CDR3 reads TGTGCCAGCAGTCGGGTGGGACAGGGAAAGGATCAGCCCCAGCATTTT. The genes are TRBV28 and TRBJ1-5; 9 bases align to TRBD1. V lost 5 bases and J lost 5; bases outside the gene matches: 10. The CDR3 spans 16 residues. The germline CDR1 and CDR2 sequences are MDHEN and SYDVKM.

This clone was seen more than once but under ten times. CDR3 DNA: TGTGCCAGCAGCCAAGACACAGGGATTCTTCTCAATGAGCAGTTCTTC. It yields the protein CASSQDTGILLNEQFF. The rearrangement joins TRBV7-2 to TRBJ2-1; a possible D gene is TRBD1 (6 bases). The germline V and J ends were trimmed by 5 bases and 6 bases, with 20 bases remaining between them. The germline V gene has CDR1 SGHTA and CDR2 FQGNSA. This CDR3 is 16 amino acids long.

This chain links TRBV6-5 with TRBJ1-3; D remains unclear. CDR1 MNHEY and CDR2 SVGAGI come from the germline V gene. The V gene lost 0 bases and the J gene lost 3 bases, with 6 bases spanning the gap. This CDR3 comprises 14 residues. The CDR3 protein is CASSYSSVGNTIYF. As DNA, the CDR3 is TGTGCCAGCAGTTACTCATCGGTTGGAAACACCATATATTTT.

This clone was seen just once. This rearrangement joins TRBV5-1 to TRBJ2-1, with 7 bases aligning to TRBD2. The germline CDR1 and CDR2 sequences are SGHRS and YFSETQ. J gave up 0 bases and V 0 bases, and 3 bases lay outside the gene matches. The CDR3 has 16 residues. The CDR3 DNA is TGCGCCAGCAGCTTGGCCACGGGAGGCTCCTACAATGAGCAGTTCTTC. It translates to CASSLATGGSYNEQFF.

V and J are TRBV14 and TRBJ1-1; D is uncertain. The CDR3 has 17 amino acids. Between the trimmed V and J ends, which lost 0 bases and 0 bases, there was a span of 14 bases. Germline CDR1 and CDR2: SGHDN and FVKESK. CDR3 protein: CASSQDLVSYMNTEAFF. The DNA of the CDR3 is TGTGCCAGCAGCCAAGATCTAGTTAGCTACATGAACACTGAAGCTTTCTTT. The full variable domain, with the rest looked up from reference TRBV14 and TRBJ1-1, is EAGVTQFPSHSVIEKGQTVTLRCDPISGHDNLYWYRRVMGKEIKFLLHFVKESKQDESGMPNNRFLAERTGGTYSTLKVQPAELEDSGVYFCASSQDLVSYMNTEAFFGQGTRLTVV.

V is TRBV27 and J is TRBJ2-7; 11 nucleotides match TRBD2. The CDR3 extends over 15 amino acids. V lost 1 base and J lost 5; bases outside the gene matches: 4. CDR1 and CDR2 (germline): MNHEY, SMNVEV (reference sequence). CDR3 DNA sequence: TGTGCCAGCAGTTTATGGGGACTAGCGGTCGACGAGCAGTACTTC. Translating gives CASSLWGLAVDEQYF.